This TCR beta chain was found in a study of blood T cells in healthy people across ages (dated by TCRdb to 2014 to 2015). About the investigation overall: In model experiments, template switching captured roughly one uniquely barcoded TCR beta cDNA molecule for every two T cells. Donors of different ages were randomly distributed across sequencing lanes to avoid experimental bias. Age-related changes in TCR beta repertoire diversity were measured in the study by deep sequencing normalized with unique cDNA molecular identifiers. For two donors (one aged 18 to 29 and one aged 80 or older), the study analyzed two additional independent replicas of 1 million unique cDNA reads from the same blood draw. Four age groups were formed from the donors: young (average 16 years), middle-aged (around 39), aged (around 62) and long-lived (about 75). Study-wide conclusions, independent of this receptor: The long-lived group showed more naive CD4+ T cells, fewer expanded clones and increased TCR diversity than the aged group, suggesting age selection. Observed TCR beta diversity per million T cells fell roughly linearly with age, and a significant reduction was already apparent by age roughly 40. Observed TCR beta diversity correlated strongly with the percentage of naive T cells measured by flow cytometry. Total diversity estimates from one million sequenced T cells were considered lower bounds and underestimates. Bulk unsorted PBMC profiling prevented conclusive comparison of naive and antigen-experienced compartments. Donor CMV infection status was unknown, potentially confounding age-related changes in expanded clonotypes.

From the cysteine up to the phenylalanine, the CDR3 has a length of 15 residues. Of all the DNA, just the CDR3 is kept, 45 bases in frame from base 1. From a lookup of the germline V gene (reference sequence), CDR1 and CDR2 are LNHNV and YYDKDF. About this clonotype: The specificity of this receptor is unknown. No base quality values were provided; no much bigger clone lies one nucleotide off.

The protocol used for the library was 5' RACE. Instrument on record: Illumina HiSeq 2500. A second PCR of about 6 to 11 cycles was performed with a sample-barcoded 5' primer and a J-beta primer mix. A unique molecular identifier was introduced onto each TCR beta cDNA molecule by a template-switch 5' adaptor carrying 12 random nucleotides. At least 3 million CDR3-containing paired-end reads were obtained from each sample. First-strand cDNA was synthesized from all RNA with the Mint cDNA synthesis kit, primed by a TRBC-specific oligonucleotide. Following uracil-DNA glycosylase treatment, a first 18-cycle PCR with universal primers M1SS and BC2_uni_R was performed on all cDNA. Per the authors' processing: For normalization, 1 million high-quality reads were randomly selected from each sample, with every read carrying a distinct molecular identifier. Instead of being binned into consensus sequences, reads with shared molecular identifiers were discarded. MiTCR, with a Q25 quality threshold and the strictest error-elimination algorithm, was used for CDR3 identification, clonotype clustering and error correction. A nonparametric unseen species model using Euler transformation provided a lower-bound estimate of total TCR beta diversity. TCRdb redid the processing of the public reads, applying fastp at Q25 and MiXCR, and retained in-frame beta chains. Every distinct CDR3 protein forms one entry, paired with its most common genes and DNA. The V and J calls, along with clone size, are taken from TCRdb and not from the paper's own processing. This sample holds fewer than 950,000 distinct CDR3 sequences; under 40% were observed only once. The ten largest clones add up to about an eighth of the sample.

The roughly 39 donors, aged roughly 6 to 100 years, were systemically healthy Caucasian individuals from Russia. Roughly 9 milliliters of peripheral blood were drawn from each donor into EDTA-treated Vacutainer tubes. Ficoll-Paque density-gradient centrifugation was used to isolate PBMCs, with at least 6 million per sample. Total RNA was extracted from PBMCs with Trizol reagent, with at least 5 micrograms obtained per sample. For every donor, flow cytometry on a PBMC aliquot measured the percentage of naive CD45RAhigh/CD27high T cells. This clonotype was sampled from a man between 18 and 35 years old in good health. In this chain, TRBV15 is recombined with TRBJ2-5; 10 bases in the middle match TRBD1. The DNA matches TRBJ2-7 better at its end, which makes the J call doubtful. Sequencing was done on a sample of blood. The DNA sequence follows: TGTGCCACCAGCACCGACAGGGGGCGAACCCACGAGCAGTACTTC. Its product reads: CATSTDRGRTHEQYF.